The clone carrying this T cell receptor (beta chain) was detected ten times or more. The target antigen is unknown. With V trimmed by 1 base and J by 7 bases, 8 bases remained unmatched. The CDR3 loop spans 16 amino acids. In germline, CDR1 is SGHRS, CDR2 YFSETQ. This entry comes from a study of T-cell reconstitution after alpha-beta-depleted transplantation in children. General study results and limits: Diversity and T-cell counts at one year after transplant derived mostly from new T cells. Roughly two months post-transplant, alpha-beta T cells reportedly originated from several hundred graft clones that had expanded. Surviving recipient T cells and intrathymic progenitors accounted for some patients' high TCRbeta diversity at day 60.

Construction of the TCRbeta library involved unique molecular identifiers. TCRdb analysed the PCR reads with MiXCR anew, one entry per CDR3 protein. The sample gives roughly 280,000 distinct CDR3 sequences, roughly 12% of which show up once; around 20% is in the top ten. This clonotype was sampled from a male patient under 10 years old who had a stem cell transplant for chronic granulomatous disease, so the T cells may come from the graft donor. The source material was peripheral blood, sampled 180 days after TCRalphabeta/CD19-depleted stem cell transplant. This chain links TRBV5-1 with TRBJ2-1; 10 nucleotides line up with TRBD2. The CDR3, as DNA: TGCGCCAGCAGCTTGCGGCCTAGCGGGAGCGGTAATGAGCAGTTCTTC. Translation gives CASSLRPSGSGNEQFF.